These 29 T cell receptor beta chains were sequenced from one sample in a study of identical twins. A single record per CDR3 protein comes from TCRdb applying MiXCR to the 5' RACE reads. The sample lists approximately 620,000 distinct CDR3 sequences; 8.6% were seen once. These sequences were also reported in another study, on yellow fever vaccine responses in identical twins.

The sequencing input was PBMCs. The receptors here all came from a woman in her late teens or twenties in good health.

This clonotype was seen a handful of times. In DNA form, the CDR3 reads TGTGCCAGCAGCCCCCGGGGGGCGGGGGTTGAGACCCAGTACTTC. Its protein product is CASSPRGAGVETQYF. This sequence joins TRBV3-1 and TRBJ2-5, with D maybe TRBD2 (7 bases). CDR3 length: 15 residues. From germline, CDR1 is LGHDT and CDR2 YNNKEL (reference sequence). Trimming stripped 4 bases from V and 5 bases from J, with 17 bases between.

This clonotype was found many times. The V call is TRBV13, the J call TRBJ2-7; no definite D call. V was cut by 2 bases and J by 3 bases, with 8 bases left in between. This CDR3 is 13 amino acids long. The germline CDR1 and CDR2 sequences are PRHDT and FYEKMQ (reference sequence). In nucleotides, the CDR3 is TGTGCCAGCAGCTTACGGCGAATCTACGAGCAGTACTTC. This sequence encodes CASSLRRIYEQYF.

The rearrangement joins TRBV30 to TRBJ2-3; a possible D gene is TRBD1 (6 bases). The CDR3 is made up of 15 amino acids. V lost 0 bases and J 4 bases, leaving 14 bases between the germline ends. From germline, CDR1 is GTSNPN and CDR2 SVGIG (reference sequence). Here the CDR3 reads CAWSVAATGPDTQYF. The CDR3 DNA sequence: TGTGCCTGGAGTGTGGCGGCGACAGGCCCAGATACGCAGTATTTT.

Ten or more counts support this clonotype. This chain uses TRBV4-3 with TRBJ1-3; weak D call: TRBD1 (5 bases). The CDR3 is 15 residues long. Germline V gene data show CDR1 as LGHNA and CDR2 as YSLEER. Deletions cut 0 bases from V and 4 bases from J, with 10 bases between. The CDR3 DNA reads TGCGCCAGCAGCCAAGATGCAGGGAAGGGAAACACCATATATTTT. Protein sequence: CASSQDAGKGNTIYF.

This clonotype was seen a few times. V is TRBV27 and J is TRBJ1-5; no reliable D call. Germline CDR1 reads MNHEY; CDR2 reads SMNVEV (reference sequence). Trimming shortened V by 4 bases and J by 9 bases, and 13 bases separated the two germline ends. The CDR3 length is 13 residues. In nucleotides, the CDR3 is TGTGCCAGCAGTTCCGGAGGGTACCGGCCCCAGCATTTT. Its translation: CASSSGGYRPQHF.

The chain uses TRBV6-1 and TRBJ2-7, with 8 nucleotides matching TRBD2. The germline V gene encodes CDR1 MNHNS and CDR2 SASEGT. With 8 bases clipped from V and 5 bases from J, the junction kept 8 bases outside the gene matches. The CDR3 runs to 13 residues. The CDR3 spells CASVSGSADEQYF. The CDR3 DNA sequence: TGTGCCAGCGTCAGCGGGAGTGCGGACGAGCAGTACTTC.

This clonotype was counted ten times or more. A junction boundary mismatches the germline segment, possibly from a read error. Here the CDR3 reads CASSLTGAYNEQFF. The CDR3 DNA is TGCGCCAGCAGCTTAACCGGGGCTTACAATGAGCAGTTCTTC. V usage is TRBV7-3 and J usage is TRBJ2-1; D could derive from TRBD1 or TRBD2 (5 bases each). The CDR3 runs 14 residues. The germline gives CDR1 SGHTA, CDR2 FQGTGA.

This clonotype occurred many times. The chain links TRBV3-1 to TRBJ1-2; no firm D call. This CDR3 is 13 amino acids long. CDR1 and CDR2 from the germline V gene are LGHDT and YNNKEL (reference sequence). V was trimmed by 4 bases and J by 7 bases, leaving 13 bases between them. The DNA of the CDR3 is TGTGCCAGCAGCCCGGGAGGGATCCCTGGCTACACCTTC. Protein sequence: CASSPGGIPGYTF.

This clonotype was seen at least ten times. The genes are TRBV10-3 and TRBJ2-1; D remains ambiguous. This CDR3 spans 12 amino acids. CDR1 is ENHRY and CDR2 is SYGVKD in the germline V gene. V dropped 6 bases and J dropped 4 bases, with 7 bases sitting between them. CDR3: CAIRTDYNEQFF. As DNA, the CDR3 is TGTGCCATCAGAACAGATTACAATGAGCAGTTCTTC.

Ten or more counts support this clonotype. The chain is built from TRBV6-1 and TRBJ1-6; 10 bases match TRBD1. Germline V CDR1 and CDR2: MNHNS, SASEGT. CDR3 length equals 15 residues. Trimming at V came to 6 bases and at J to 10 bases, leaving 9 bases not matched to a gene. The CDR3 DNA reads as TGTGCCAGCAGCCAGACCGGGACAGGGGTCTCACCCCTCCACTTT. Translation gives CASSQTGTGVSPLHF.

This sequence joins TRBV6-1 and TRBJ2-1; TRBD2 might be the D (5 bases). Germline lookup yields CDR1 MNHNS and CDR2 SASEGT. Trimming left V 6 bases short and J 0 bases short, with 12 bases between. The CDR3 has 15 residues. The CDR3 nucleotides read TGTGCCAGCAGGGTCACTAGTCTCTCCTACAATGAGCAGTTCTTC. It codes for CASRVTSLSYNEQFF.

The chain recombines TRBV6-4 with TRBJ2-3; no firm D call. V lost 3 bases and J lost 3, with 13 bases in between. The CDR3 runs to 15 residues. The germline gives CDR1 MRHNA, CDR2 SNTAGT. This chain's CDR3 is CASSEGPDTTDTQYF. The CDR3 nucleotides are TGTGCCAGCAGTGAGGGTCCCGACACTACAGATACGCAGTATTTT.

This clonotype showed up just a few times. The chain is built from TRBV4-1 and TRBJ1-1; D not certain. Trimming left V 2 bases short and J 1 base short, with 8 bases between. The CDR3 runs to 14 residues. CDR1 and CDR2 from the germline V gene are MGHRA and YSYEKL. CDR3 region: CASSQPGRNTEAFF. The CDR3 bases are TGCGCCAGCAGCCAACCCGGACGGAACACTGAAGCTTTCTTT.

This clonotype was seen a handful of times. V and J are TRBV5-1 and TRBJ1-1; perhaps TRBD1 as D (6 bases). The CDR3 length is 15 residues. Germline V gene data show CDR1 as SGHRS and CDR2 as YFSETQ. The V and J ends lost 0 bases and 1 base respectively, with 10 bases between them. The CDR3 bases are TGCGCCAGCAGCTTGGCCTGGGGGCGGAACACTGAAGCTTTCTTT. Protein: CASSLAWGRNTEAFF. Variable domain in full (rest from reference TRBV5-1 and TRBJ1-1): KAGVTQTPRYLIKTRGQQVTLSCSPISGHRSVSWYQQTPGQGLQFLFEYFSETQRNKGNFPGRFSGRQFSNSRSEMNVSTLELGDSALYLCASSLAWGRNTEAFFGQGTRLTVV.

This sequence joins TRBV7-9 and TRBJ2-7; 8 bases are shared with TRBD2. The germline V gene encodes CDR1 SEHNR and CDR2 FQNEAQ (reference sequence). With 5 bases clipped from V and 2 bases from J, the junction kept 5 bases outside the gene matches. The CDR3 sequence is 14 residues long. CDR3 region: CASSPGLATYEQYF. The CDR3 DNA follows: TGTGCCAGCAGCCCCGGACTAGCAACCTACGAGCAGTACTTC.

The rearrangement joins TRBV15 to TRBJ2-5; 11 bases align to TRBD1. V shed 1 base, J shed 4 bases, and the junction held 2 bases outside the gene matches. Germline V gene data show CDR1 as LNHNV and CDR2 as YYDKDF (reference sequence). The CDR3 totals 15 residues. In DNA, the CDR3 is TGTGCCACCAGCAGAGGGACAGGGGGCGTAGAGACCCAGTACTTC. Its translation is CATSRGTGGVETQYF.

This clonotype was observed a few times. The V gene is TRBV7-6, the J gene TRBJ2-1; D gene uncertain. Germline values: CDR1 SGHVS, CDR2 FNYEAQ. V gave up 1 base and J gave up 4 bases, with 11 bases separating them. This CDR3 has 15 residues. The CDR3 DNA sequence: TGTGCCAGCAGCTTAGGAGGAGCCCTTTACAATGAGCAGTTCTTC. Translating it yields CASSLGGALYNEQFF. The full variable domain, completed using reference TRBV7-6 and TRBJ2-1, is GAGVSQSPRYKVTKRGQDVALRCDPISGHVSLYWYRQALGQGPEFLTYFNYEAQQDKSGLPNDRFSAERPEGSISTLTIQRTEQRDSAMYRCASSLGGALYNEQFFGPGTRLTVL.

The V gene is TRBV6-2 or TRBV6-3, the J gene TRBJ1-1, with D uncertain. Trimming cost V 4 bases and J 0 bases, with 9 bases left between them. The CDR3 covers 14 residues. Germline CDR1 reads MNHEY; CDR2 reads SVGEGT. The CDR3 bases are TGTGCCAGCAGTTCTAATCGGATGAACACTGAAGCTTTCTTT. The encoded protein is CASSSNRMNTEAFF.

This clonotype has at least ten counts. The chain carries TRBV20-1 and TRBJ2-2, with 8 positions matching TRBD1. This CDR3 region has 14 residues. CDR1 and CDR2 (germline): DFQATT, SNEGSKA (reference sequence). Trimming at V came to 6 bases and at J to 4 bases, leaving 7 bases not matched to a gene. The chain's CDR3 is CSAPDRAGTGELFF. CDR3 bases: TGCAGTGCCCCGGACAGGGCCGGCACCGGGGAGCTGTTTTTT.

V gene TRBV10-1 combines with J gene TRBJ2-1, with 11 bases aligning to TRBD2. The V gene end was trimmed by 3 bases and the J gene end by 6 bases; junction bases not matched to a gene: 7. The CDR3 has 16 residues. The germline V gene encodes CDR1 WNHNN and CDR2 SYGVQD (reference sequence). CDR3 region: CASSDHSGRAVNEQFF. The CDR3 DNA reads TGCGCCAGCAGTGACCATAGCGGGAGGGCCGTCAATGAGCAGTTCTTC.

This clonotype was recorded a few times. V usage is TRBV7-8 and J usage is TRBJ2-5; 9 bases align to TRBD1. CDR3 size: 15 residues. The ends lost 6 bases at V and 3 bases at J; junction bases unmatched: 8. Germline loops: CDR1 SGHVS, CDR2 FQNEAQ. CDR3 protein: CASSPGQGIEETQYF. The CDR3 coding sequence is TGTGCCAGCAGTCCGGGACAGGGCATTGAAGAGACCCAGTACTTC.

The J gene is TRBJ1-6, the V gene TRBV20-1; a weak D match, TRBD1 (6 bases). Germline lookup yields CDR1 DFQATT and CDR2 SNEGSKA (reference sequence). Trimming took 5 bases from V and 5 from J, leaving 16 bases between them. The CDR3 runs to 15 residues. The CDR3 sequence is CSAYATGRDNSPLHF. DNA for the CDR3: TGCAGTGCTTACGCTACAGGGCGCGATAATTCACCCCTCCACTTT.

The table lists this clonotype with many counts. The chain carries TRBV5-1 and TRBJ1-1; 10 positions match TRBD1. CDR1 is SGHRS, CDR2 YFSETQ, per germline. The J segment lost 7 bases and the V segment lost 2 bases, leaving 8 bases of the junction unmatched. The CDR3 loop spans 15 amino acids. CDR3 loop: CASSFSGTGDVEAFF. The CDR3 region has the DNA TGCGCCAGCAGCTTTAGCGGGACAGGGGATGTTGAAGCTTTCTTT.

The chain is built from TRBV4-3 and TRBJ2-1; D might be TRBD1 (5 bases). The V end lost 1 base, the J end lost 8 bases, and 15 bases lay between the germline ends. Germline V gives CDR1 LGHNA, CDR2 YSLEER. This CDR3 region has 15 residues. CDR3 coding DNA: TGCGCCAGCAGCCAAGGGCAGGGTAACGCCGATGAGCAGTTCTTC. Translating gives CASSQGQGNADEQFF.

This clonotype was picked up many times. This sequence joins TRBV7-9 and TRBJ2-1; 10 bases map to TRBD2. CDR3 size: 17 residues. The germline gives CDR1 SEHNR, CDR2 FQNEAQ (reference sequence). V shed 5 bases, J shed 7 bases, and the junction held 14 bases outside the gene matches. CDR3: CASSQGNLAGDVNEQFF. The CDR3 DNA reads TGTGCCAGCAGCCAGGGGAATCTAGCGGGAGATGTTAATGAGCAGTTCTTC.

This sequence joins TRBV20-1 and TRBJ2-7; 11 bases match TRBD1. Germline values: CDR1 DFQATT, CDR2 SNEGSKA (reference sequence). Trimming took 1 base from V and 3 from J; bases not matched to a gene: 14. There are 18 residues in the CDR3. CDR3 amino acids: CSARGELVRDRGFYEQYF. The DNA of the CDR3 is TGCAGTGCTAGAGGGGAATTGGTCCGGGACAGGGGGTTCTACGAGCAGTACTTC.

This clonotype was picked up many times. This chain connects TRBV7-3 to TRBJ2-3; 7 nucleotides match TRBD2. The CDR3 has 15 residues. V gave up 1 base and J gave up 1 base; unmatched junction bases: 2. Germline CDR1 and CDR2: SGHTA and FQGTGA. CDR3 bases: TGTGCCAGCAGCTTAAAAAGCGGGGGCACAGATACGCAGTATTTT. Amino acids: CASSLKSGGTDTQYF.

This clonotype was counted ten times or more. This sequence joins TRBV5-4 and TRBJ1-3; 8 nucleotides match TRBD1. This CDR3 is built from 17 residues. Germline CDR1 reads SGHNT; CDR2 reads YYREEE (reference sequence). V lost 6 bases and J lost 0; bases outside the gene matches: 11. The CDR3 sequence is CASTPGADRDSGNTIYF. CDR3 nucleotides: TGTGCCAGCACTCCTGGGGCGGACAGGGACTCTGGAAACACCATATATTTT. The full variable domain, rest sourced from reference TRBV5-4 and TRBJ1-3, is ETGVTQSPTHLIKTRGQQVTLRCSSQSGHNTVSWYQQALGQGPQFIFQYYREEENGRGNFPPRFSGLQFPNYSSELNVNALELDDSALYLCASTPGADRDSGNTIYFGEGSWLTVV.

This clonotype was seen more than once but under ten times. J is TRBJ2-2 and V is TRBV20-1, with 11 nucleotides matching TRBD2. The trim removed 3 bases at V and 3 bases at J, leaving 3 bases unmatched. CDR1 and CDR2 from the germline V gene are DFQATT and SNEGSKA (reference sequence). CDR3 size: 15 residues. The CDR3 DNA reads as TGCAGTGCTAGGGGGACTAGCGGATACACCGGGGAGCTGTTTTTT. This encodes CSARGTSGYTGELFF.